This TCR beta chain was sequenced for a study of human T cells and chemical hapten exposure. For the study at large: Patients additionally received therapeutic doses of diphenylcyclopropenone on the scalp once a week, and this continued throughout the approximately 23-week study.

The time point: pre-sensitization, week 0. Treatment specified: therapeutic diphenylcyclopropenone sensitization with weekly scalp DPC. Participating donors were patients with alopecia, aged 18 to 70 years, considered appropriate candidates for DPC. The CDR3 totals 17 residues. J was trimmed by 4 bases and V by 1 base; bases with no gene match: 6. Germline V gene sequence: CDR1 SGHTA, CDR2 FQGNSA. TCRdb re-analysed the RACE reads in MiXCR, keeping a single row per CDR3 protein. Here the sample spans some 70,000 distinct CDR3 sequences, around 9.9% being singletons. This clonotype was sampled from a woman in her forties or fifties with alopecia areata. Some clones in this sample may be carry-over from other donors' samples. This sequence joins TRBV7-2 and TRBJ2-3, with 12 bases aligning to TRBD2. The sample in question was whole blood, obtained in connection with sensitization to the hapten diphenylcyclopropenone (DPC). The CDR3 bases are TGTGCCAGCAGCTTAGGTGCGCTAGCGGGAGGGGCAGATACGCAGTATTTT. Translation: CASSLGALAGGADTQYF.